This is a list of T cell receptor beta chains from one sample in a study of blood T cell repertoires in COVID-19. This table comes from immunoSEQ multiplex PCR, and its TCRdb copy is limited to in-frame clones, with some not included. The sample lists approximately 150,000 clones; 87% were seen once. Sequencing was done on a sample of peripheral blood. Source of these receptors: a woman aged 45-65 years with acute or convalescent COVID-19. CDR3s include the opening cysteine and the closing phenylalanine or tryptophan. The D gene is left open where the match is weak. Some rows have no size entry. The others give once, few or many, or a class for an expanded clone.

-	14	-	TRBV28	TRBJ1-5	TGTGCCAGCACCGGACGGGATAGCAATCAGCCCCAGCATTTT	CASTGRDSNQPQHF
-	13	-	TRBV7-9	TRBJ1-2	TGTGCCAGCAGCTCACAGGTTCACTATGGCTACACCTTC	CASSSQVHYGYTF
-	14	-	TRBV7-9	TRBJ2-1	TGTGCCAGCAGCTTAGCGACTACTCCCAATGAGCAGTTCTTC	CASSLATTPNEQFF
TRBD2	11	-	TRBV10-3	TRBJ2-1	TGTGCCATCCTAGCGGGCGGCGAGCAGTTCTTC	CAILAGGEQFF
TRBD2	15	few	TRBV6-2/TRBV6-3	TRBJ2-5	TGTGCCAGCAGTGCCGGGACTAGCGATCAAGAGACCCAGTACTTC	CASSAGTSDQETQYF
-	14	-	TRBV7-9	TRBJ2-3	TGTGCCAGCAGCTTGGGGCAGGGAACAGATACGCAGTATTTT	CASSLGQGTDTQYF
-	15	-	TRBV29-1	TRBJ1-2	TGCAGCGTTGAAGATCCGTTGACAGGAACCTATGGCTACACCTTC	CSVEDPLTGTYGYTF
-	14	-	TRBV3-1/TRBV3-2	TRBJ1-2	TGTGCCAGCAGCAGACAGGAGTTAAACTATGGCTACACCTTC	CASSRQELNYGYTF
TRBD1	12	-	TRBV24-1	TRBJ1-2	TGTGCCACCGGGACAGGGGTAGGTCTCTACACCTTC	CATGTGVGLYTF
-	13	-	TRBV30	TRBJ1-2	TGTGCCTGGAGTACCACAGGGAACTATGGCTACACCTTC	CAWSTTGNYGYTF
TRBD2	15	-	TRBV6-2/TRBV6-3	TRBJ2-2	TGTGCCAGCAGTCCCCCCAAGCGGGGCACCGGGGAGCTGTTTTTT	CASSPPKRGTGELFF
-	16	once	TRBV2	TRBJ2-1	TGTGCCAGCGCCTTCGGGCGGGGAATTTCCTACAATGAGCAGTTCTTC	CASAFGRGISYNEQFF
TRBD2	18	-	TRBV2	TRBJ2-7	TGTGCCAGCAGTGCAACCTACCTGGGACTATTGGGACGGCGAGAGCAGTACTTC	CASSATYLGLLGRREQYF
-	11	-	TRBV10-3	TRBJ2-7	TGTGCCACGACAGCGTACTACGAGCAGTACTTC	CATTAYYEQYF
TRBD1	15	-	TRBV5-1	TRBJ1-1	TGCGCCAGCAGCCTCCACGGACAGGGAACCACTGAAGCTTTCTTT	CASSLHGQGTTEAFF
-	15	-	TRBV6-5	TRBJ2-5	TGTGCCAGCAGCGAGAGGGGAGGCTCGGCGGAGACCCAGTACTTC	CASSERGGSAETQYF
TRBD1	19	-	TRBV19	TRBJ1-5	TGTGCCAGTCTAGCCGCGACAGGGCGAGGTGGAGGGAGCAATCAGCCCCAGCATTTT	CASLAATGRGGGSNQPQHF
TRBD2	16	-	TRBV7-2	TRBJ2-7	TGTGCCAGCAGCTTCGCACCAGCGGGAGGGATCTACGAGCAGTACTTC	CASSFAPAGGIYEQYF
-	13	-	TRBV10-3	TRBJ1-2	TGTGCCATCAGACGCCAGGGAAACTATGGCTACACCTTC	CAIRRQGNYGYTF
TRBD1	15	-	TRBV6-1	TRBJ1-5	TGTGCCAGCAGTGAAGCGTTACAGGGGACTCAGCCCCAGCATTTT	CASSEALQGTQPQHF
-	16	-	TRBV27	TRBJ2-5	TGTGCCAGCAGTTTATGGCCGATGACAGATCAAGAGACCCAGTACTTC	CASSLWPMTDQETQYF
TRBD1	14	-	TRBV5-1	TRBJ1-2	TGCGCCAGCAGCTTGGAGGGGACAGGGGGCACCTACACCTTC	CASSLEGTGGTYTF
TRBD1	15	-	TRBV7-3	TRBJ2-1	TGTGCCAGCAGCTTGTCCGGGACAGGGGAGAATGAGCAGTTCTTC	CASSLSGTGENEQFF
-	14	few	TRBV7-8	TRBJ1-5	TGTGCCAGCGCCCTCCCGGGGGGCAATCAGCCCCAGCATTTT	CASALPGGNQPQHF
-	16	-	TRBV4-1	TRBJ1-1	TGCGCCAGCAGCCCATCAGGGTCGGCAATGAACACTGAAGCTTTCTTT	CASSPSGSAMNTEAFF
TRBD1	15	-	TRBV5-1	TRBJ2-7	TGCGCCAGCAGCCCGGGTGGGACAGGGGCCTACGAGCAGTACTTC	CASSPGGTGAYEQYF
TRBD1	11	-	TRBV10-1	TRBJ1-1	TGCGCCAGCAAAGGACAGGGTGAAGCTTTCTTT	CASKGQGEAFF
TRBD1	15	-	TRBV7-2	TRBJ1-2	TGTGCCAGCAGCATTGGACAGGGTTTTAACTATGGCTACACCTTC	CASSIGQGFNYGYTF
TRBD2	17	-	TRBV3-1/TRBV3-2	TRBJ2-1	TGTGCCAGCAGCCAAGCTCTTTCAGCGGGAGGCTACAATGAGCAGTTCTTC	CASSQALSAGGYNEQFF
-	14	-	TRBV6-5	TRBJ2-3	TGTGCCAGCAGTTACAGGGACTCCACAGATACGCAGTATTTT	CASSYRDSTDTQYF
TRBD1	15	-	TRBV9	TRBJ1-2	TGTGCCAGCAGCTTCGGACAGGGGGCCGACTATGGCTACACCTTC	CASSFGQGADYGYTF
TRBD2	15	once	TRBV10-3	TRBJ2-1	TGTGCCATCAGTGGGGCGGGAGGAGGGCACAATGAGCAGTTCTTC	CAISGAGGGHNEQFF
-	13	-	TRBV7-9	TRBJ1-2	TGTGCCAGCAGCTTGACAGACGTCTATGGCTACACCTTC	CASSLTDVYGYTF
-	11	-	TRBV30	TRBJ1-1	TGTGCCTCCAGTGCGGGGGGGATAGCTTTCTTT	CASSAGGIAFF
-	15	-	TRBV6-6	TRBJ2-4	TGTGCCAGCAGTTACCCCGACAGAGCCAAAAACATTCAGTACTTC	CASSYPDRAKNIQYF
-	14	-	TRBV28	TRBJ1-1	TGTGCCAGCAGCTCGCCCGGAGAGAACACTGAAGCTTTCTTT	CASSSPGENTEAFF
-	13	-	TRBV5-5	TRBJ1-1	TGTGCCAGCAGCTTGGTGGGAGACACTGAAGCTTTCTTT	CASSLVGDTEAFF
TRBD1	14	-	TRBV6-5	TRBJ1-5	TGTGCCAGCAGTTCCGGGACAGGCCATCAGCCCCAGCATTTT	CASSSGTGHQPQHF
-	12	-	TRBV18	TRBJ2-3	TGTGCCAGCTCACACGAGGGGAGGCCGCAGTATTTT	CASSHEGRPQYF
-	11	-	TRBV4-1	TRBJ2-1	TGCGCCAGCAAGGACTCCGGTGAGCAGTTCTTC	CASKDSGEQFF
TRBD1	15	-	TRBV5-1	TRBJ2-3	TGCGCCAGCACCGCGACAGGGAGCTCCACAGATACGCAGTATTTT	CASTATGSSTDTQYF
-	12	-	TRBV29-1	TRBJ2-7	TGCAGCGCGGCTCCTGACAGTCGCGAGCAGTACTTC	CSAAPDSREQYF
TRBD2	13	-	TRBV29-1	TRBJ2-7	TGCAGCGGCCGACTAGCGGGAGGGTACGAGCAGTACTTC	CSGRLAGGYEQYF
-	17	-	TRBV9	TRBJ2-2	TGTGCCAGCAGCGCAACCCCGGGACATGCGAACACCGGGGAGCTGTTTTTT	CASSATPGHANTGELFF
-	14	-	TRBV19	TRBJ2-1	TGTGCCAGTAAGTCGGGTAGCCTACTGGATGAGCAGTTCTTC	CASKSGSLLDEQFF
TRBD2	19	-	TRBV4-1	TRBJ2-1	TGCGCCAGCAGCCAATTCAACAGCGGGGGAATTTACTCCTACAATGAGCAGTTCTTC	CASSQFNSGGIYSYNEQFF
-	18	-	TRBV27	TRBJ1-5	TGTGCCAGCAGCCCCCAAGGGTGGGGGGATTATAGCAATCAGCCCCAGCATTTT	CASSPQGWGDYSNQPQHF
TRBD1	16	-	TRBV7-2	TRBJ1-5	TGTGCCAGCAGCCCGCGTCCCGGGACAGGGAAACAGCCCCAGCATTTT	CASSPRPGTGKQPQHF
TRBD1	16	-	TRBV6-2/TRBV6-3	TRBJ2-2	TGTGCCAGCAGTACCCGGACAGGGGGGGCCACCGGGGAGCTGTTTTTT	CASSTRTGGATGELFF
-	17	-	TRBV18	TRBJ1-1	TGTGCCAGCTCACCCGACCGCTCAGGACCCGGGGACACTGAAGCTTTCTTT	CASSPDRSGPGDTEAFF
TRBD1	18	-	TRBV5-1	TRBJ1-2	TGCGCCAGCAGCTCGGCCGGGACAGGGGGTCTAGCTAACTATGGCTACACCTTC	CASSSAGTGGLANYGYTF
TRBD1	14	-	TRBV5-1	TRBJ1-4	TGCGCCAGCAGCGCGACAGGGGCTAATGAAAAACTGTTTTTT	CASSATGANEKLFF
TRBD1	14	-	TRBV6-5	TRBJ1-4	TGTGCCAGCAGTTGGGACAGGCGTAATGAAAAACTGTTTTTT	CASSWDRRNEKLFF
-	14	-	TRBV5-1	TRBJ2-3	TGCGCCAGCAGCTTGATTGGAGACACAGATACGCAGTATTTT	CASSLIGDTDTQYF
TRBD1	18	-	TRBV11-2	TRBJ1-6	TGTGCCAGCAGCTTCACCTCCGGGACAGGTCTTTTTAATTCACCCCTCCACTTT	CASSFTSGTGLFNSPLHF
-	16	-	TRBV15	TRBJ2-5	TGTGCCACCAGCAGAGTTGGCCACGGGGGCCAAGAGACCCAGTACTTC	CATSRVGHGGQETQYF
TRBD1	15	-	TRBV19	TRBJ1-2	TGTGCCAGTAGTCCCCAAGGGACAGCTCCATATGGCTACACCTTC	CASSPQGTAPYGYTF
-	10	few	TRBV29-1	TRBJ1-5	TGCACCAGGAGGGCTCAGCCCCAGCATTTT	CTRRAQPQHF
-	12	-	TRBV5-1	TRBJ2-5	TGCGCCAGCAGCCCCGACCAAGAGACCCAGTACTTC	CASSPDQETQYF